This TCR beta chain was profiled in a study of control samples from healthy donors and cancer patients. Clones were read by immunoSEQ multiplex PCR, and TCRdb kept only the in-frame ones, dropping some. The sample consists of fewer than 200,000 clones, roughly 92% of them appearing once. CDR1 SGHKS and CDR2 YYEKEE come from the germline V gene (reference sequence). Trimming removed 4 bases from V and 4 bases from J, with 18 bases in between. CDR3 length: 15 residues. In its sample, this clone was seen once. The rearrangement links TRBV5-5 to TRBJ2-7; possibly TRBD1 or TRBD2 for D (5 bases each). The sample comprised blood. The TCR originated in a man aged 25 to 40 in good health. The CDR3 DNA reads TGTGCCAGCAGCCCGAGGGATCCAGGGAAATACGAGCAGTACTTC. Translating gives CASSPRDPGKYEQYF.